This T cell receptor beta chain is drawn from a study of tumour-infiltrating T cells in Burkitt lymphoma (dated by TCRdb to the early 2020s). A note on the overall study: All epidemiological subtypes of Burkitt lymphoma were represented among the 80 or so patients who made up the cohort. TCR repertoire data were compared against clinical outcome, and productive clonality predicted overall survival and progression-free survival independently of established prognostic factors such as age at diagnosis. What the study reported, not specific to this receptor: Several public clonotypes shared across numerous Burkitt lymphoma patients were found, suggesting shared tumour neoantigen selection absent from diffuse large B-cell lymphoma.

V was cut back by 9 bases and J by 0 bases, leaving a gap of 13 bases between them. There are 14 amino acids in the CDR3, from cysteine to phenylalanine inclusive. The entry retains the CDR3 DNA only, 42 bases that are in frame from base 1. Based on the germline V gene, the CDR1 and CDR2 sequences are MNHNS and SASEGT. This clone has more than one count but fewer than ten. Its antigen is not yet known. Base-call qualities are not available, and no considerably larger clone is one nucleotide away. Receptor amplification or capture employed the immunoSEQ multiplex PCR assay. In its TCRdb copy, this immuneACCESS table keeps in-frame sequences only and misses some clones. Where compared with another copy, unresolved V genes explain less than half of these, and the others have no known cause. The sample profile shows tens of thousands of clones; around 32% of them were found once. In total, the top ten clones hold around 3% of the sample.

The origin of this receptor is a human donor with Burkitt lymphoma. The sequencing sample was made of tumor tissue. The rearranged chain carries TRBV6-1 and TRBJ2-3, with the D call perhaps TRBD1 or TRBD2, as 6 bases match in each case. The CDR3: CASGGGRSTDTQYF. The DNA is TGTGCCAGTGGTGGGGGGCGGAGCACAGATACGCAGTATTTT.